The 8 T cell receptor beta chains below come from one sample, sequenced in a study of T cells after somatic rescue of genetic block. This table comes from immunoSEQ multiplex PCR, and its TCRdb copy is limited to in-frame clones, with some not included. The sample has tens of thousands of clones, 85% to 95% seen once. Sequenced: peripheral blood mononuclear cells (PBMCs). These receptors came from a man between 40 and 49 years old.

The J gene is TRBJ2-5, the V gene TRBV7-6; 14 nucleotides match TRBD2. Unmatched junction bases numbered 5, after V lost 3 bases and J lost 2 bases. Germline V gene data show CDR1 as SGHVS and CDR2 as FNYEAQ. The CDR3 totals 17 residues. Here the CDR3 reads CASSFETSGRDQETQYF. DNA of the CDR3: TGTGCCAGCAGCTTCGAGACTAGCGGGAGGGATCAAGAGACCCAGTACTTC.

This clone came up once. J is TRBJ1-2 and V is TRBV4-1; 8 positions match TRBD1. The CDR3 contains 16 residues. V dropped 3 bases and J dropped 6; count of bases not matched to a gene: 12. Germline CDR1 is MGHRA and CDR2 is YSYEKL. This CDR3 is CASSHFPRDRTNGYTF. The CDR3 DNA reads as TGCGCCAGCAGCCATTTCCCCCGGGACAGGACCAATGGCTACACCTTC.

In the case of this clone: This CDR3 is also generated by other DNA sequences in the sample. The V gene is TRBV10-3, the J gene TRBJ1-5, with D uncertain. V lost 3 bases to trimming and J lost 2 bases, with 5 bases between them. Germline V lookup: CDR1 ENHRY, CDR2 SYGVKD. The CDR3 spans 13 residues. CDR3 DNA: TGTGCCATCAGTGAATCGGGCAATCAGCCCCAGCATTTT. It translates to CAISESGNQPQHF.

V is TRBV7-8 and J is TRBJ2-5, with D possibly TRBD1 on 6 matching bases. Germline lookup yields CDR1 SGHVS and CDR2 FQNEAQ. CDR3 length: 15 amino acids. V lost 5 bases, J lost 1 base, and 14 bases lay in between. CDR3 DNA sequence: TGTGCCAGCAGCCCCGGGGACATCTTCCAAGAGACCCAGTACTTC. Its protein product is CASSPGDIFQETQYF.

The rearrangement uses TRBV5-1 and TRBJ1-1; 12 positions agree with TRBD1. Trimming at V came to 4 bases and at J to 6 bases, leaving 7 bases not matched to a gene. This CDR3 is built from 15 residues. The germline gives CDR1 SGHRS, CDR2 YFSETQ. CDR3 protein: CASSAGTGGSPEAFF. The CDR3 DNA is TGCGCCAGCAGCGCAGGGACAGGGGGCAGCCCTGAAGCTTTCTTT.

The chain links TRBV4-1 to TRBJ2-3; 7 bases line up with TRBD2. Germline lookup yields CDR1 MGHRA and CDR2 YSYEKL. The J segment lost 0 bases and the V segment lost 3 bases, leaving 3 bases of the junction unmatched. The CDR3 sequence is 15 residues long. The CDR3, as DNA: TGCGCCAGCAGCCAGGGGACTACAAGCACAGATACGCAGTATTTT. Encoded protein: CASSQGTTSTDTQYF.

The chain uses TRBV6-1 and TRBJ2-3; perhaps TRBD1 as D (7 bases). The CDR3 runs to 16 residues. Germline V lookup: CDR1 MNHNS, CDR2 SASEGT. V was clipped by 4 bases and J by 4 bases, with 18 bases between them. The CDR3 nucleotides read TGTGCCAGCAGTGGGCTAGGGCAGGGGGGATCAGATACGCAGTATTTT. It codes for CASSGLGQGGSDTQYF.

The J gene is TRBJ2-1, the V gene TRBV5-1; 8 bases line up with TRBD2. Germline CDR1 and CDR2: SGHRS and YFSETQ. V dropped 4 bases and J dropped 7; count of bases not matched to a gene: 4. This CDR3 is 13 amino acids long. CDR3 bases: TGCGCCAGCAGCGTTAGCGGGACTAATGAGCAGTTCTTC. It encodes CASSVSGTNEQFF.